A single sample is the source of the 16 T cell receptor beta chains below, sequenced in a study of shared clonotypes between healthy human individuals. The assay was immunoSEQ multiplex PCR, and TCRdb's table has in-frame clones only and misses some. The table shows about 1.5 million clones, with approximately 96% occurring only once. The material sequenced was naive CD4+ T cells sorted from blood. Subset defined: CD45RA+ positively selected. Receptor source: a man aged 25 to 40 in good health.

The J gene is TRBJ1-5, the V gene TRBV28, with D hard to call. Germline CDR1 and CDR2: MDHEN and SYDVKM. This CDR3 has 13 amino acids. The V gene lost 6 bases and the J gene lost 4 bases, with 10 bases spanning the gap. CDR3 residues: CASSSIGNQPQHF. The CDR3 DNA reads TGTGCCAGCAGCTCAATCGGGAATCAGCCCCAGCATTTT.

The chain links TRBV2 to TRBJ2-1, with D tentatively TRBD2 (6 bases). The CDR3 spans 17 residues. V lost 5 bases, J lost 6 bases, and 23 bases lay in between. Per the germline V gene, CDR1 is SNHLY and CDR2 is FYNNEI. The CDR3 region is CASSPGQGRRGANEQFF. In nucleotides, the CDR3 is TGTGCCAGCAGTCCCGGTCAGGGCAGGAGGGGTGCCAATGAGCAGTTCTTC.

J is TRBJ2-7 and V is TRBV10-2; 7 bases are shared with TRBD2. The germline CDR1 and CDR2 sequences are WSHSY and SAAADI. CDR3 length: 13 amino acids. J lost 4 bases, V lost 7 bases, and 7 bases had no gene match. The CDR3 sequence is CASIRAGSYEQYF. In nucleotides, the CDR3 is TGCGCCAGCATCCGAGCGGGGTCTTACGAGCAGTACTTC.

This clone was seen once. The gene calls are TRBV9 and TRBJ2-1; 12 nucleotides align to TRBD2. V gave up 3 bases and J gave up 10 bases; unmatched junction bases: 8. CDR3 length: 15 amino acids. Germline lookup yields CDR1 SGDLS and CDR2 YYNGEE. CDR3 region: CASSAKAGTSGEQFF. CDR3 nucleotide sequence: TGTGCCAGCAGCGCAAAAGCCGGGACTAGCGGGGAGCAGTTCTTC.

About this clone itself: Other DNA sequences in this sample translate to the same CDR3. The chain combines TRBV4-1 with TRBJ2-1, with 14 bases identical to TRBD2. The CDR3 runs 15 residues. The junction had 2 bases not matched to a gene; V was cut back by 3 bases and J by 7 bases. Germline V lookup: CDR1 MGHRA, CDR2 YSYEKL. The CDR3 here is CASSQRLAGGNEQFF. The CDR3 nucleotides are TGCGCCAGCAGCCAGAGACTAGCGGGAGGGAATGAGCAGTTCTTC.

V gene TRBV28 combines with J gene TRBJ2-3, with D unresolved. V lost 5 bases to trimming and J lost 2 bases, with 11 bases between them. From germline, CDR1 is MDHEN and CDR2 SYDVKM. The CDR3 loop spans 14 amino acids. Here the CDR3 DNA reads TGTGCCAGCAGTCTACGGACCTTCACAGATACGCAGTATTTT. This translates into CASSLRTFTDTQYF.

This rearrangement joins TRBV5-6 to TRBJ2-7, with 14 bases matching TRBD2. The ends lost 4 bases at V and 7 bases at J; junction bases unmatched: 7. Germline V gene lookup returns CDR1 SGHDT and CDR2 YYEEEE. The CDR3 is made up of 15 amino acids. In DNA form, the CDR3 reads TGTGCCAGCAGCCACGGACTAGCGGGAGGTGGGGAGCAGTACTTC. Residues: CASSHGLAGGGEQYF.

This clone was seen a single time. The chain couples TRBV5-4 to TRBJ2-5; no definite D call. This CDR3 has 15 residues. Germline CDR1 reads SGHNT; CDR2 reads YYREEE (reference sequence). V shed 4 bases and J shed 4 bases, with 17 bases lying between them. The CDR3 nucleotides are TGTGCCAGCAGCCCCAAGGCCCAGCGACGAGAGACCCAGTACTTC. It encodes CASSPKAQRRETQYF. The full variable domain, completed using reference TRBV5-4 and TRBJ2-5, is ETGVTQSPTHLIKTRGQQVTLRCSSQSGHNTVSWYQQALGQGPQFIFQYYREEENGRGNFPPRFSGLQFPNYSSELNVNALELDDSALYLCASSPKAQRRETQYFGPGTRLLVL.

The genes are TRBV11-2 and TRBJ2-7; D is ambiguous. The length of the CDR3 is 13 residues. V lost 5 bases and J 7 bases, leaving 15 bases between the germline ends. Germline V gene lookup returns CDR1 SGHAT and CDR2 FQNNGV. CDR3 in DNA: TGTGCCAGCAGCCAGCAGTTTAACACAGAGCAGTACTTC. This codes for CASSQQFNTEQYF.

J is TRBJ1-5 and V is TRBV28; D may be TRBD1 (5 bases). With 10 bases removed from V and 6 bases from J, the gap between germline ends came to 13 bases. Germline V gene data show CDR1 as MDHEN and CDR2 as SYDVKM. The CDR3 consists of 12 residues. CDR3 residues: CATKGDGQPQHF. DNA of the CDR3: TGTGCCACCAAAGGGGATGGTCAGCCCCAGCATTTT.

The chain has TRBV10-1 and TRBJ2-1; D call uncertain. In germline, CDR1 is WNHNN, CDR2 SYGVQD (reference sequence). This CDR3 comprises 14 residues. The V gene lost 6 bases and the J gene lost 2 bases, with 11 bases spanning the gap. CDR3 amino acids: CASRKEGPYNEQFF. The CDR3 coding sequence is TGCGCCAGCAGGAAAGAAGGGCCCTACAATGAGCAGTTCTTC.

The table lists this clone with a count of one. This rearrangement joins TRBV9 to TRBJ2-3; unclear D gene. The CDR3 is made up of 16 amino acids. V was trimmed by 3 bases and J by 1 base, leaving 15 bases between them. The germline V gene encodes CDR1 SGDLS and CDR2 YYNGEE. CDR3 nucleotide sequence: TGTGCCAGCAGCGAACGGATCATCCTCGGCACAGATACGCAGTATTTT. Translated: CASSERIILGTDTQYF.

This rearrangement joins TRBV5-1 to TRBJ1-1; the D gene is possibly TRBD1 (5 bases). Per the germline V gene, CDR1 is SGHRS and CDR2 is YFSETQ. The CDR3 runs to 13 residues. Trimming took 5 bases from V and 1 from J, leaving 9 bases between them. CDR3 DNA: TGCGCCAGCAGATATACAGGGAACACTGAAGCTTTCTTT. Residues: CASRYTGNTEAFF.

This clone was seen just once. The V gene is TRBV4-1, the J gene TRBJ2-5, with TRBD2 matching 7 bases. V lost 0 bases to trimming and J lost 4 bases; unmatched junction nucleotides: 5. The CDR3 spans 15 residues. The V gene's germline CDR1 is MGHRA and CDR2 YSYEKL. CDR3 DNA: TGCGCCAGCAGCCAAGATTTCGGGAGGAGAGAGACCCAGTACTTC. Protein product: CASSQDFGRRETQYF.

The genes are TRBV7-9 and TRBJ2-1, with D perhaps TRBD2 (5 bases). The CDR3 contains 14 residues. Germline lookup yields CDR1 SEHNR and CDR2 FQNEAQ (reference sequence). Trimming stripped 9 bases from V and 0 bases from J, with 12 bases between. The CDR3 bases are TGTGCCAGTGCAGGAGGAAGCTCCTACAATGAGCAGTTCTTC. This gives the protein CASAGGSSYNEQFF.

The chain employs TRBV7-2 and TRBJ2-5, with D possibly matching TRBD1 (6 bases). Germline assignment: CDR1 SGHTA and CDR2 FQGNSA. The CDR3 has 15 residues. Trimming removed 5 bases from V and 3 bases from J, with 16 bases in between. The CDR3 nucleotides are TGTGCCAGCAGCCCGTACGGGACACGAGAAGAGACCCAGTACTTC. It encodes CASSPYGTREETQYF.